This T cell receptor beta chain was found in a study of patients with pleural tuberculosis. The table lists this clonotype with a count of one. At one end the junction does not follow the germline gene, possibly because of a read error. In TCRdb, the reads were re-called with MiXCR into one record per CDR3 protein. The table shows almost 30,000 distinct CDR3 sequences, with 18% occurring only once. This CDR3 is built from 15 residues. Germline values: CDR1 MNHEY, CDR2 SVGEGT. The sequence derives from a human donor with pleural tuberculosis. The chain uses TRBV6-2 or TRBV6-3 and TRBJ2-3; TRBD2 aligns across 11 bases. The specimen was peripheral blood. The CDR3, as DNA: TGTGCCAGCAGAAGGCTAGCGGGGGGTACAGATACGGAGTATTTT. Translating gives CASRRLAGGTDTEYF.